This T cell receptor (beta chain) was sequenced in a study of control samples from healthy donors and cancer patients. Clones were sequenced by immunoSEQ multiplex PCR, and TCRdb holds only the in-frame ones, with some missing. This table has tens of thousands of clones, roughly 85% appearing once. J was trimmed by 7 bases and V by 4 bases; bases with no gene match: 7. Germline values: CDR1 SGHRS, CDR2 YFSETQ. The CDR3 spans 14 residues. The sample taken for sequencing was PBMCs. The source is a man in his 60s with head and neck cancer. The rearrangement joins TRBV5-1 to TRBJ2-7, with 11 bases aligning to TRBD1. The CDR3 loop reads CASSPGTGGGEQYF. CDR3 in DNA: TGCGCCAGCAGCCCCGGGACAGGGGGAGGGGAGCAGTACTTC.